This record covers a single TCR beta chain. Clones were sequenced by immunoSEQ multiplex PCR, and TCRdb holds only the in-frame ones, with some missing. This sample has 120,000 or so clones, with about 92% found just once. This CDR3 is built from 12 residues. Trimming took 0 bases from V and 7 from J, leaving 5 bases between them. Per the germline V gene, CDR1 is SGDLS and CDR2 is YYNGEE. This sample was included in a study of control samples from healthy donors and cancer patients. The sequencing input was PBMCs. This sequence joins TRBV9 and TRBJ2-1, with D unresolved. This sequence originates from a man older than 75 with head and neck cancer. This chain's CDR3 is CASSVGRNEQFF. CDR3 nucleotide sequence: TGTGCCAGCAGCGTAGGCAGGAATGAGCAGTTCTTC.